There are many counts of the clone carrying this T cell receptor beta chain. Its antigen is as yet unknown. This entry belongs to a study of T cell repertoires in cytomegalovirus infection. Study as a whole: Public TCR beta signatures marked donors with CMV infection and the matching HLA.

TCRdb reanalysed the reads using MiXCR and keeps one entry per CDR3 protein. The table lists roughly 640,000 distinct CDR3 sequences, 24% of them singletons. The germline V gene has CDR1 MGHRA and CDR2 YSYEKL. This CDR3 is built from 15 residues. V dropped 4 bases and J dropped 5 bases, with 18 bases sitting between them. Study-wide findings and caveats: Identification of carriers of CMV plus the relevant HLA was performed using cumulative public TCR beta family frequency.

The chain employs TRBV4-1 and TRBJ2-7; D may be TRBD1 or TRBD2 (6 bases each). This sequence was found in a human donor in good health (CMV status not recorded). Some clones in this sample may be carry-over from other donors' samples. Sequenced sample: CD8+ T cells from PBMCs. The CDR3 reads CASSPGRSRGNEQYF. CDR3 sequence (DNA): TGCGCCAGCAGCCCAGGGAGGAGCAGGGGAAACGAGCAGTACTTC.